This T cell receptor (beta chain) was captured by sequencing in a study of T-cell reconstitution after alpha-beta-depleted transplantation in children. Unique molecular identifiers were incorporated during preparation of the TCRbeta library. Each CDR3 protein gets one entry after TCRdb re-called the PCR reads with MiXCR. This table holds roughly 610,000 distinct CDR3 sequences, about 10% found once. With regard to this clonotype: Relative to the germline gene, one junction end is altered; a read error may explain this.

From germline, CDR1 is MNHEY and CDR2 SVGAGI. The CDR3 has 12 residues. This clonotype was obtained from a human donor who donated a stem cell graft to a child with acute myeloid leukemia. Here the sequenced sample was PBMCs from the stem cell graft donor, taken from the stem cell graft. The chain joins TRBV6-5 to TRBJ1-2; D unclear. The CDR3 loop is CATSRVDYGYTF. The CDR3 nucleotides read TGTGCCACCAGTCGGGTCGACTATGGCTACACCTTC.